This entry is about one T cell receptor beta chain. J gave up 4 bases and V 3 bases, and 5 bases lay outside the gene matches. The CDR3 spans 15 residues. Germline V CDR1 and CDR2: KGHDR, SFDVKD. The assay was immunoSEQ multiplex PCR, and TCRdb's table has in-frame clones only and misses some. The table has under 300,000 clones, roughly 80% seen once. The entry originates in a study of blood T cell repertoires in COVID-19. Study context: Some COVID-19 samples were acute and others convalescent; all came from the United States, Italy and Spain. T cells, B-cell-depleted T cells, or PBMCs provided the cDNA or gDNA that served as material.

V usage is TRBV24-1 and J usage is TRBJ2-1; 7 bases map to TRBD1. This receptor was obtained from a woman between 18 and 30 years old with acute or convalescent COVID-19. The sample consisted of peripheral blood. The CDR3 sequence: CATSDPGQIYNEQFF. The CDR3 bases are TGTGCCACCAGTGATCCGGGACAGATATACAATGAGCAGTTCTTC.